A single sample is the source of the 19 T cell receptor beta chains below, sequenced in a study of vaccination and CD4 T cells after COVID-19. Their recognized antigens are unknown. Treatment meaning: approximately 9-day PBMC culture with coronavirus spike peptide pools or control peptides (ViraFEST assay). With the Oncomine TCR Beta short-read assay, DNA from cultured CD4+ T cells was sequenced. TCRdb reprocessed the PCR reads with MiXCR, giving one entry per CDR3 protein. The sample lists about 12,000 distinct CDR3 sequences, over 30% occurring once. The specimen was cultured CD4+ T cells from blood. The receptors stem from a human donor with COVID-19.

This clonotype was detected only a few times. The J gene is TRBJ1-2, the V gene TRBV25-1; weak D call: TRBD1 (5 bases). Germline V gives CDR1 MGHDK, CDR2 SYGVNS. CDR3 length: 16 amino acids. V was trimmed by 6 bases and J by 4 bases, leaving 21 bases between them. CDR3 loop: CASRGTFNPPAYGYTF. For the CDR3, the DNA is TGTGCCAGCAGAGGGACGTTCAACCCCCCCGCCTATGGCTACACCTTC.

This clonotype was picked up a small number of times. The chain is built from TRBV19 and TRBJ2-5; 10 bases are a match to TRBD2. This CDR3 is 17 amino acids long. CDR1 is LNHDA and CDR2 is SQIVND in the germline V gene (reference sequence). The ends lost 5 bases at V and 3 bases at J; junction bases unmatched: 12. This CDR3 is CASSPIRAGGREETQYF. DNA of the CDR3: TGTGCCAGTAGTCCAATCCGAGCGGGGGGGCGAGAAGAGACCCAGTACTTC.

This clonotype turned up a few times. The chain carries TRBV20-1 and TRBJ1-5; 7 nucleotides line up with TRBD1. V lost 5 bases to trimming and J lost 1 base; unmatched junction nucleotides: 11. The germline V gene has CDR1 DFQATT and CDR2 SNEGSKA (reference sequence). The CDR3 sequence is 16 residues long. The CDR3 DNA reads TGCAGTGCTTACCGGGACAGCTTGGGAAGCAATCAGCCCCAGCATTTT. Translation gives CSAYRDSLGSNQPQHF.

This clonotype was seen more than once but under ten times. The V call is TRBV2, the J call TRBJ2-3; TRBD2 matches at 12 bases. Per the germline V gene, CDR1 is SNHLY and CDR2 is FYNNEI. The CDR3 contains 16 residues. Trimming at V came to 4 bases and at J to 1 base, leaving 3 bases not matched to a gene. CDR3 sequence reads: CASSARTSGGTDTQYF. CDR3 DNA sequence: TGTGCCAGCAGTGCCCGGACTAGCGGGGGCACAGATACGCAGTATTTT.

The chain employs TRBV7-6 and TRBJ2-3; D gene unclear. The CDR3 sequence is 16 residues long. V lost 0 bases and J lost 6, with 16 bases in between. Germline V gives CDR1 SGHVS, CDR2 FNYEAQ. CDR3 DNA sequence: TGTGCCAGCAGCTTAGCGCGGTCTGCTAATCGGGATACGCAGTATTTT. Translating it yields CASSLARSANRDTQYF.

This clonotype has just a few counts. The rearrangement links TRBV27 to TRBJ1-6; no clear D gene. This CDR3 contains 13 residues. V lost 6 bases and J 0 bases, leaving 3 bases between the germline ends. Germline-derived CDR1 and CDR2 are MNHEY and SMNVEV (reference sequence). The CDR3 loop is CASRGSYNSPLHF. CDR3 sequence (DNA): TGTGCCAGCAGGGGCTCCTATAATTCACCCCTCCACTTT.

This rearrangement joins TRBV6-5 to TRBJ2-5; D gene unclear. Trimming stripped 4 bases from V and 5 bases from J, with 14 bases between. Germline CDR1 MNHEY, CDR2 SVGAGI. The CDR3 runs to 14 residues. The CDR3 spells CASSWDYNGETQYF. For the CDR3, the DNA is TGTGCCAGCAGTTGGGATTACAATGGGGAGACCCAGTACTTC.

This clonotype turned up a few times. This chain links TRBV6-4 with TRBJ2-7; 7 bases align to TRBD2. Germline values: CDR1 MRHNA, CDR2 SNTAGT. V was clipped by 0 bases and J by 3 bases; unmatched bases: 5. This CDR3 contains 15 residues. The DNA for the CDR3 is TGTGCCAGCAGTGACTCCTGGGGGAGGGGCTACGAGCAGTACTTC. Protein: CASSDSWGRGYEQYF.

The chain uses TRBV27 and TRBJ1-1; 7 bases map to TRBD1. This CDR3 comprises 16 residues. Germline assignment: CDR1 MNHEY and CDR2 SMNVEV (reference sequence). Unmatched junction bases numbered 7, after V lost 3 bases and J lost 0 bases. The CDR3 loop reads CASSLGQTLMNTEAFF. The CDR3, as DNA: TGTGCCAGCAGTTTGGGACAGACCTTAATGAACACTGAAGCTTTCTTT.

This clonotype was found a few times. The chain has TRBV24-1 and TRBJ2-3, with 7 positions matching TRBD1. With 4 bases clipped from V and 3 bases from J, the junction kept 3 bases outside the gene matches. CDR3 length: 14 residues. Germline-derived CDR1 and CDR2 are KGHDR and SFDVKD. In DNA form, the CDR3 reads TGTGCCACCAGTGAGCTACAGGGGACAGATACGCAGTATTTT. It codes for CATSELQGTDTQYF.

This rearrangement joins TRBV7-2 to TRBJ1-6; 8 nucleotides match TRBD1. The length of the CDR3 is 14 residues. Germline V gene sequence: CDR1 SGHTA, CDR2 FQGNSA. J was trimmed by 7 bases and V by 4 bases; bases with no gene match: 3. The CDR3 region is CASSSQGANSPLHF. Here the CDR3 DNA reads TGTGCCAGCAGCTCCCAGGGGGCGAATTCACCCCTCCACTTT.

This chain joins TRBV18 and TRBJ2-7; unclear D gene. This CDR3 has 11 amino acids. V was shortened by 3 bases and J by 10 bases, with 10 bases between the two germline ends. CDR1 is KGHSH, CDR2 LQKENI, per germline. The CDR3, as DNA: TGTGCCAGCTCACCCGACGGTCCCCAGTACTTC. Amino acids: CASSPDGPQYF.

This clonotype turned up a few times. The chain employs TRBV27 and TRBJ1-5; TRBD1 agrees at 8 bases. J gave up 4 bases and V 2 bases, and 4 bases lay outside the gene matches. The CDR3 length is 15 residues. Germline V gives CDR1 MNHEY, CDR2 SMNVEV (reference sequence). As DNA, the CDR3 is TGTGCCAGCAGTTTAAGGCAGGGGGCTAATCAGCCCCAGCATTTT. Translated: CASSLRQGANQPQHF.

This clonotype was observed a handful of times. This sequence joins TRBV6-1 and TRBJ1-3; the D gene is possibly TRBD1 (5 bases). The V and J ends lost 10 bases and 0 bases respectively, with 19 bases between them. This CDR3 comprises 16 residues. Germline V gene lookup returns CDR1 MNHNS and CDR2 SASEGT. In DNA, the CDR3 is TGTGCCATCCTAATCTTAGGGGCGGACTCTGGAAACACCATATATTTT. This encodes CAILILGADSGNTIYF.

The rearrangement links TRBV9 to TRBJ2-3; 12 positions agree with TRBD2. Germline assignment: CDR1 SGDLS and CDR2 YYNGEE. After removal of 0 bases from V and 1 base from J, the junction contained 0 bases not matched to a gene. CDR3 length equals 16 residues. The CDR3 DNA reads TGTGCCAGCAGCGTAGGGACTAGCGGGGGCACAGATACGCAGTATTTT. This codes for CASSVGTSGGTDTQYF.

This clonotype was counted a few times. The J gene is TRBJ1-2, the V gene TRBV20-1, with TRBD1 as a possible D gene (5 bases). Germline V gene sequence: CDR1 DFQATT, CDR2 SNEGSKA (reference sequence). The CDR3 totals 13 residues. The ends were cut back, 0 bases at V and 8 bases at J, with 13 bases in the middle. The CDR3 reads CSARDGGVAGYTF. The CDR3, as DNA: TGCAGTGCTAGAGATGGGGGGGTCGCGGGCTACACCTTC.

This clonotype occurred a few times. The V call is TRBV28, the J call TRBJ2-3; a possible D gene is TRBD2 (7 bases). Per the germline V gene, CDR1 is MDHEN and CDR2 is SYDVKM. Trimming cost V 8 bases and J 3 bases, with 15 bases left between them. The CDR3 sequence is 14 residues long. This CDR3 reads CASSWGGQTDTQYF. CDR3 nucleotides: TGTGCCAGCTCCTGGGGGGGGCAGACAGATACGCAGTATTTT.

The chain links TRBV21-1 to TRBJ2-7; the table names TRBD1, a call not compared with the DNA. TRBV21-1 is shown as a pseudogene. The CDR3 sequence is 15 residues long. CDR3 loop: CASSSLPGSTYEQYF. For the CDR3, the DNA is TGTGCCAGCAGCTCTCTCCCAGGGTCTACCTACGAGCAGTACTTC.

The chain links TRBV6-5 to TRBJ2-7; no reliable D call. The germline V gene encodes CDR1 MNHEY and CDR2 SVGAGI. Trimming took off 0 bases at V and 0 bases at J, with 3 bases between the two ends. This CDR3 has 13 amino acids. DNA of the CDR3: TGTGCCAGCAGTTACTCGCCCTCCTACGAGCAGTACTTC. Protein: CASSYSPSYEQYF.